Listed below are T cell receptor beta chains from one sample, sequenced in a study of OX40 agonist ivuxolimab in advanced cancers. Libraries were prepared by immunoSEQ multiplex PCR; TCRdb keeps only in-frame clonotypes and omits some of them. This sample has about 120,000 clones, with 85% to 95% found just once. This specimen was CD4+ or CD8+ T cells sorted from blood, taken in a trial of the OX40 agonist ivuxolimab. The origin of the receptors is an adult with an advanced solid tumor such as melanoma, head and neck, liver or kidney cancer. Both conserved end residues are part of each CDR3. Fields, in order: D gene, clone size, J gene, V gene, CDR3 DNA, CDR3 protein. D genes are given only for firm matches. Only part of the rows carry a size: once, few, many, or a class if the clone is expanded.

TRBD1 | NA | TRBJ2-1 | TRBV7-9 | TGTGCCAGCAGCTCCTGGACAGGGGCTTTTGGGGAGCAGTTCTTC | CASSSWTGAFGEQFF
NA | NA | TRBJ1-5 | TRBV6-5 | TGTGCCAGCAAGACCCACAATCAGCCCCAGCATTTT | CASKTHNQPQHF
TRBD1 | NA | TRBJ1-2 | TRBV19 | TGTGCCAGTAATCTCGGGACAGGGGGTGTGGGTGGCTACACCTTC | CASNLGTGGVGGYTF
TRBD2 | NA | TRBJ2-1 | TRBV19 | TGTGCCAGTACCTACGGGACTAGCGGGAGGGGCTCCTACAATGAGCAGTTCTTC | CASTYGTSGRGSYNEQFF
TRBD2 | NA | TRBJ2-5 | TRBV19 | TGTGCCAGTAGTTTCGGACTAGCGGATCAAGAGACCCAGTACTTC | CASSFGLADQETQYF
NA | NA | TRBJ1-1 | TRBV21-1 | TGTGCCGGGGAAGGCCCGGGTGAAGCTTTCTTT | CAGEGPGEAFF
NA | NA | TRBJ2-7 | TRBV7-2 | TGTGCCAGCAGCTTAGGAGGGGCCGGCGGAGGAGACGAGCAGTACTTC | CASSLGGAGGGDEQYF
NA | NA | TRBJ1-4 | TRBV5-8 | TGTGCCAGCAGAAGGGGTCGGGGAGAAAAACTGTTTTTT | CASRRGRGEKLFF
NA | NA | TRBJ2-5 | TRBV19 | TGTGCCAGTAGTATTACAGGGAGAGAGACCCAGTACTTC | CASSITGRETQYF
TRBD2 | NA | TRBJ2-3 | TRBV18 | TGTGCCAGCTCACCACCGGGACTAGTTCCAGATACGCAGTATTTT | CASSPPGLVPDTQYF
NA | NA | TRBJ2-7 | TRBV4-1 | TGCGCCAGCAGCCAAACGAGGGGTGGGGACGAGCAGTACTTC | CASSQTRGGDEQYF
NA | NA | TRBJ2-5 | TRBV5-1 | TGCGCCAGCAGCTTGGGGGCGGGTAGGCGAGAGACCCAGTACTTC | CASSLGAGRRETQYF
NA | once | TRBJ1-4 | TRBV18 | TGTGCCAGCTCACTGGGGTCCGGTGAAAAACTGTTTTTT | CASSLGSGEKLFF
NA | once | TRBJ1-3 | TRBV7-2 | TGTGCCAGCACCCCGGGCCTGAAGGGAAACACCATATATTTT | CASTPGLKGNTIYF
TRBD1 | NA | TRBJ1-2 | TRBV14 | TGTGCCAGCAGCCCCCCGGACAGGTGGTATGGCTACACCTTC | CASSPPDRWYGYTF
TRBD1 | NA | TRBJ1-2 | TRBV7-9 | TGTGCCAGCAGCTTAGGGAGGGGGCGGTTGAACTATGGCTACACCTTC | CASSLGRGRLNYGYTF
NA | NA | TRBJ1-5 | TRBV19 | TGTGCCAGTAGTATCTCGGAGCGGGCAGGGTGGGGCAATCAGCCCCAGCATTTT | CASSISERAGWGNQPQHF
TRBD1 | NA | TRBJ1-5 | TRBV25-1 | TGTGCCAGCAGTCCCGACAGGGGGAATCAGCCCCAGCATTTT | CASSPDRGNQPQHF
NA | NA | TRBJ1-2 | TRBV6-1 | TGTGCCAGCAGTGTACAGGGCTTCTATGGCTACACCTTC | CASSVQGFYGYTF
NA | few | TRBJ2-2 | TRBV5-6 | TGTGCCAGCAGCCCGAGGTGGGGGGAGCTGTTTTTT | CASSPRWGELFF
TRBD2 | NA | TRBJ2-1 | TRBV7-2 | TGTGCCAGCAGCTTAGATGGGACTAGCGGGAGCCCTTCCTACAATGAGCAGTTCTTC | CASSLDGTSGSPSYNEQFF
NA | NA | TRBJ1-5 | TRBV6-5 | TGTGCCAGCAGTTACTCAGACCCGGGAGGTCAGCCCCAGCATTTT | CASSYSDPGGQPQHF
NA | NA | TRBJ2-7 | TRBV28 | TGTGCCAGCGAAAAGGAAACCAACGAGCAGTACTTC | CASEKETNEQYF
NA | NA | TRBJ1-2 | TRBV5-1 | TGCGCCAGCAGCTTGCTCTCAGGGGACTATGGCTACACCTTC | CASSLLSGDYGYTF
NA | once | TRBJ2-5 | TRBV18 | TGTGCCAGCTCACTCCAGGGCCAAGAGACCCAGTACTTC | CASSLQGQETQYF
TRBD2 | NA | TRBJ2-3 | TRBV19 | TGTGCCAGTAGTCCGTGGACTAGCGGGAGGGGTTATACGCAGTATTTT | CASSPWTSGRGYTQYF
TRBD2 | NA | TRBJ2-1 | TRBV9 | TGTGCCAGCAGCGCGATGGCGGGAGGTCACTACAATGAGCAGTTCTTC | CASSAMAGGHYNEQFF
TRBD2 | NA | TRBJ2-7 | TRBV27 | TGTGCCAGCAGACCCGTACTAGCGGGGGGCGTATACGAGCAGTACTTC | CASRPVLAGGVYEQYF
NA | NA | TRBJ1-2 | TRBV10-3 | TGTGCCATCAGTGAGGGAGGGAGCGGTAACTATGGCTACACCTTC | CAISEGGSGNYGYTF
TRBD2 | once | TRBJ2-5 | TRBV5-4 | TGTGCCAGCAGCTTGGGGGGGACTAGCGGGATATGGACCCAGTACTTC | CASSLGGTSGIWTQYF
NA | NA | TRBJ2-1 | TRBV10-1 | TGCGCCAGCAGTCGGGGGGCGTACAATGAGCAGTTCTTC | CASSRGAYNEQFF
TRBD2 | NA | TRBJ2-3 | TRBV19 | TGTGCCAGTAGTCCGGGGGGATCCAGCACAGATACGCAGTATTTT | CASSPGGSSTDTQYF
NA | NA | TRBJ2-5 | TRBV18 | TGTGCCAGCTCACCCCTCGCGACGAGGTCCTACCAAGAGACCCAGTACTTC | CASSPLATRSYQETQYF
NA | NA | TRBJ1-5 | TRBV5-1 | TGCGCCAGCAGCTTGGTAGGGGACTCCAATCAGCCCCAGCATTTT | CASSLVGDSNQPQHF
NA | NA | TRBJ1-1 | TRBV7-9 | TGTGCCAGCAGCCAAACCAGGGGTGGTATGGCTTTCTTT | CASSQTRGGMAFF
TRBD2 | once | TRBJ2-2 | TRBV9 | TGTGCCAGCAGCGTATTAGCGGGGGGGCCCACCGGGGAGCTGTTTTTT | CASSVLAGGPTGELFF
TRBD2 | few | TRBJ2-3 | TRBV7-2 | TGTGCCAGCAGCTTTACTAGCGGGGGCCTCAGCACAGATACGCAGTATTTT | CASSFTSGGLSTDTQYF
NA | NA | TRBJ1-5 | TRBV19 | TGTGCCAGTAGTTTAGAAGAAGTTCGAACAGAGCCCCAGCATTTT | CASSLEEVRTEPQHF
TRBD1 | once | TRBJ2-7 | TRBV19 | TGTGCCAGTAGTATAGGCGGGACAGGGAGGCACGAGCAGTACTTC | CASSIGGTGRHEQYF
TRBD1 | once | TRBJ1-1 | TRBV7-9 | TGTGCCAGCAGCCCACCCGGGACAGGGGGCTCGGTCACTGAAGCTTTCTTT | CASSPPGTGGSVTEAFF
NA | few | TRBJ2-3 | TRBV7-2 | TGTGCCAGCAGCTTAGGGGGGGACACAGATACGCAGTATTTT | CASSLGGDTDTQYF
TRBD1 | NA | TRBJ1-2 | TRBV15 | TGTGCCACCAGCAGATCTTATACCGGGACAGGGTTCGACGTGGGTGGCTACACCTTC | CATSRSYTGTGFDVGGYTF
NA | NA | TRBJ2-7 | TRBV6-5 | TGTGCCAGCAGTTACAGTCAGGGCACAGGCGAGCAGTACTTC | CASSYSQGTGEQYF
NA | NA | TRBJ1-1 | TRBV7-9 | TGTGCCAGCAGCTTCGAGCGGTCGGCAGCTTTCTTT | CASSFERSAAFF